This is a list of T cell receptor beta chains from one sample in a study of T cell responses to AZD1222 COVID-19 vaccine. The data were produced by immunoSEQ multiplex PCR, yet TCRdb's version contains in-frame clones alone and is incomplete. Among 73,000 or so clones listed, approximately 80% were seen once. Specimen: peripheral blood, collected on day 0 of AZD1222 vaccination. These receptors were taken from an adult in good health. The CDR3 runs from the conserved cysteine through the conserved F or W. Fields, in order: V gene, clone size, J gene, D gene, CDR3 DNA, CDR3 protein. The D gene is left open where the match is weak. Not all rows give a size; the values are once, few, many and, for expanded clones, a class.

v_call: TRBV3-1/TRBV3-2; clone_size: medium-sized; j_call: TRBJ1-2; d_call: TRBD1; cdr3_nt: TGTGCCAGCAGCCCCCGGACAGGGCCGCGGAGTGGCTACACCTTC; cdr3_aa: CASSPRTGPRSGYTF
v_call: TRBV11-3; clone_size: .; j_call: TRBJ2-5; d_call: TRBD1; cdr3_nt: TGTGCCAGCAGCCGACGGTCCGGGACAGGGACCGAGGAGACCCAGTACTTC; cdr3_aa: CASSRRSGTGTEETQYF
v_call: TRBV7-2; clone_size: .; j_call: TRBJ2-6; d_call: .; cdr3_nt: TGTGCCAGCAGCTTAGCGGGGTCTAGCTCTGGGGCCAACGTCCTGACTTTC; cdr3_aa: CASSLAGSSSGANVLTF
v_call: TRBV24-1; clone_size: few; j_call: TRBJ2-2; d_call: .; cdr3_nt: TGTGCCACCAGTGAACACTACTCCCGCTCCTCTGGGGAGCTGTTTTTT; cdr3_aa: CATSEHYSRSSGELFF
v_call: TRBV5-4; clone_size: .; j_call: TRBJ2-1; d_call: TRBD2; cdr3_nt: TGTGCCAGCAGCTTGAATGGCGGGGGGGCAGAGGTAAATGAGCAGTTCTTC; cdr3_aa: CASSLNGGGAEVNEQFF
v_call: TRBV2; clone_size: .; j_call: TRBJ2-1; d_call: .; cdr3_nt: TGTGCCAGCAGTGCCGACAGTAGCCACAATGAGCAGTTCTTC; cdr3_aa: CASSADSSHNEQFF
v_call: TRBV5-4; clone_size: .; j_call: TRBJ2-1; d_call: TRBD2; cdr3_nt: TGTGCCAGCAGCTTAAGAGCGGGGGGGCCCTTTCGGTTGAGTGAGCAGTTCTTC; cdr3_aa: CASSLRAGGPFRLSEQFF
v_call: TRBV7-6; clone_size: once; j_call: TRBJ1-1; d_call: TRBD1; cdr3_nt: TGTGCCAGCAGCAAGGGACAGATGCCGACTGAAGCTTTCTTT; cdr3_aa: CASSKGQMPTEAFF
v_call: TRBV4-3; clone_size: few; j_call: TRBJ2-6; d_call: .; cdr3_nt: TGCGCCAGCAGCCAAGATTATGGGGATGACTCTGGGGCCAACGTCCTGACTTTC; cdr3_aa: CASSQDYGDDSGANVLTF
v_call: TRBV11-3; clone_size: .; j_call: TRBJ1-2; d_call: .; cdr3_nt: TGTGCCAGCAGCTTAGAAGGCCAGGTAGTACGTGGCTACACCTTC; cdr3_aa: CASSLEGQVVRGYTF
v_call: TRBV5-1; clone_size: .; j_call: TRBJ2-7; d_call: .; cdr3_nt: TGCGCCAGCAGCTCACTAGGGTACGAGCAGTACTTC; cdr3_aa: CASSSLGYEQYF
v_call: TRBV7-9; clone_size: .; j_call: TRBJ1-5; d_call: .; cdr3_nt: TGTGCCAGCAGCTTTGGCAATTCTTATAGCAATCAGCCCCAGCATTTT; cdr3_aa: CASSFGNSYSNQPQHF
v_call: TRBV12-3/TRBV12-4; clone_size: .; j_call: TRBJ1-1; d_call: .; cdr3_nt: TGTGCCAGCAGTGGGGCGGCGAGAACTGAAGCTTTCTTT; cdr3_aa: CASSGAARTEAFF
v_call: TRBV13; clone_size: .; j_call: TRBJ1-2; d_call: .; cdr3_nt: TGTGCCAGCAGCTTAGGCAGGGGTGGCGGCTACACCTTC; cdr3_aa: CASSLGRGGGYTF
v_call: TRBV7-8; clone_size: .; j_call: TRBJ1-2; d_call: .; cdr3_nt: TGTGCCAGCAGCTGGGCGGGGCAGGGGGGCTACACCTTC; cdr3_aa: CASSWAGQGGYTF
v_call: TRBV11-3; clone_size: .; j_call: TRBJ2-7; d_call: .; cdr3_nt: TGTGCCAGCAGCCCAGAACAGTCCGAGCAGTACTTC; cdr3_aa: CASSPEQSEQYF
v_call: TRBV25-1; clone_size: .; j_call: TRBJ2-3; d_call: .; cdr3_nt: TGTGCCAGCACGACTCTCGGACGCACAGATACGCAGTATTTT; cdr3_aa: CASTTLGRTDTQYF
v_call: TRBV2; clone_size: .; j_call: TRBJ1-2; d_call: .; cdr3_nt: TGTGCCAGCAGTGATTACAGGCTGCGCTACACCTTC; cdr3_aa: CASSDYRLRYTF
v_call: TRBV28; clone_size: once; j_call: TRBJ2-1; d_call: .; cdr3_nt: TGTGCCAGCAGTTTGATCGGGGCAACCTACAATGAGCAGTTCTTC; cdr3_aa: CASSLIGATYNEQFF
v_call: TRBV3-1/TRBV3-2; clone_size: .; j_call: TRBJ1-6; d_call: .; cdr3_nt: TGTGCCAGCAGCCAAGATTTATCCCATTCACCCCTCCACTTT; cdr3_aa: CASSQDLSHSPLHF
v_call: TRBV6-1; clone_size: .; j_call: TRBJ1-6; d_call: .; cdr3_nt: TGTGCCAGCAGTGAAGCAGGACAGCCACCCCTCCACTTT; cdr3_aa: CASSEAGQPPLHF
v_call: TRBV5-1; clone_size: .; j_call: TRBJ1-1; d_call: .; cdr3_nt: TGCGCCAGCAGCTCATCCGGGACAATGAACACTGAAGCTTTCTTT; cdr3_aa: CASSSSGTMNTEAFF
v_call: TRBV6-2/TRBV6-3; clone_size: .; j_call: TRBJ2-7; d_call: TRBD1; cdr3_nt: TGTGCCAGCAGTTTGACAGGGGGCGCAGACGAGCAGTACTTC; cdr3_aa: CASSLTGGADEQYF
v_call: TRBV7-6; clone_size: .; j_call: TRBJ1-1; d_call: .; cdr3_nt: TGTGCCAGCAGCGCCCAGCCAGGGGAAACTGAAGCTTTCTTT; cdr3_aa: CASSAQPGETEAFF
v_call: TRBV7-2; clone_size: .; j_call: TRBJ2-2; d_call: .; cdr3_nt: TGTGCCAGCAGCTTAGCGATGGGGGTCACCGGGGAGCTGTTTTTT; cdr3_aa: CASSLAMGVTGELFF
v_call: TRBV5-6; clone_size: .; j_call: TRBJ1-1; d_call: .; cdr3_nt: TGTGCCAGCAGCTTCATGACAGGTTTGAACACTGAAGCTTTCTTT; cdr3_aa: CASSFMTGLNTEAFF
v_call: TRBV7-3; clone_size: .; j_call: TRBJ2-7; d_call: TRBD1; cdr3_nt: TGTGCCAGCAGCCCATCCGGGGGACAGGGATCTTACGAGCAGTACTTC; cdr3_aa: CASSPSGGQGSYEQYF
v_call: TRBV19; clone_size: few; j_call: TRBJ1-5; d_call: .; cdr3_nt: TGTGCCAGTAGTCAGGGGAGGGAGGGGAATCAGCCCCAGCATTTT; cdr3_aa: CASSQGREGNQPQHF
v_call: TRBV5-1; clone_size: .; j_call: TRBJ1-4; d_call: .; cdr3_nt: TGCGCCAGCAGCTTGAACAGTGCAACTAATGAAAAACTGTTTTTT; cdr3_aa: CASSLNSATNEKLFF
v_call: TRBV7-2; clone_size: .; j_call: TRBJ2-7; d_call: .; cdr3_nt: TGTGCCAGCAGCTCCAACAGGGATGCCTACGAGCAGTACTTC; cdr3_aa: CASSSNRDAYEQYF
v_call: TRBV5-1; clone_size: .; j_call: TRBJ2-5; d_call: .; cdr3_nt: TGCGCCAGCAGCTCCGCTGTCTGGGGGTCCTTTGAGGAGACCCAGTACTTC; cdr3_aa: CASSSAVWGSFEETQYF
v_call: TRBV6-5; clone_size: .; j_call: TRBJ1-1; d_call: .; cdr3_nt: TGTGCCAGCAGTTACAAGGGCGAAGCTTTCTTT; cdr3_aa: CASSYKGEAFF
v_call: TRBV5-5; clone_size: .; j_call: TRBJ2-5; d_call: TRBD1; cdr3_nt: TGTGCCAGCAGCTCACCGGGACAGGGGGAGACCCAGTACTTC; cdr3_aa: CASSSPGQGETQYF
v_call: TRBV3-1/TRBV3-2; clone_size: .; j_call: TRBJ1-6; d_call: .; cdr3_nt: TGTGCCAGCACTACGGGGGGAGATTCACCCCTCCACTTT; cdr3_aa: CASTTGGDSPLHF
v_call: TRBV28; clone_size: .; j_call: TRBJ2-2; d_call: .; cdr3_nt: TGTGCCAGCAGTTTGCACACTAACCCCGGGGAGCTGTTTTTT; cdr3_aa: CASSLHTNPGELFF
v_call: TRBV18; clone_size: .; j_call: TRBJ1-5; d_call: TRBD1; cdr3_nt: TGTGCCAGCTCACCACCTACAGGGGATCAGCCCCAGCATTTT; cdr3_aa: CASSPPTGDQPQHF
v_call: TRBV2; clone_size: .; j_call: TRBJ1-4; d_call: .; cdr3_nt: TGTGCCAGCAGAGTACGACTGCTTAATGAAAAACTGTTTTTT; cdr3_aa: CASRVRLLNEKLFF
v_call: TRBV4-2; clone_size: .; j_call: TRBJ1-2; d_call: .; cdr3_nt: TGTGCCAGCAGCCAAGGGACAGCTTTTAACTATGGCTACACCTTC; cdr3_aa: CASSQGTAFNYGYTF
v_call: TRBV11-2; clone_size: once; j_call: TRBJ1-2; d_call: .; cdr3_nt: TGTGCCAGCAGCTTTGGCGGGGGCAACTATGGCTACACCTTC; cdr3_aa: CASSFGGGNYGYTF
v_call: TRBV2; clone_size: .; j_call: TRBJ1-6; d_call: .; cdr3_nt: TGTGCCAGCAGGACCGTGGGGGATTCACCCCTCCACTTT; cdr3_aa: CASRTVGDSPLHF
v_call: TRBV6-5; clone_size: once; j_call: TRBJ2-7; d_call: .; cdr3_nt: TGTGCCAGCAGCTTATCACAGGGACCTTACTACGAGCAGTACTTC; cdr3_aa: CASSLSQGPYYEQYF
v_call: TRBV19; clone_size: .; j_call: TRBJ1-5; d_call: .; cdr3_nt: TGTGCCAGTAGGGCCGGGGCCCTGGGCCAGCCCCAGCATTTT; cdr3_aa: CASRAGALGQPQHF
v_call: TRBV27; clone_size: .; j_call: TRBJ2-1; d_call: .; cdr3_nt: TGTGCCAGCAGCCTCGTGAGGCTGGGCAATGAGCAGTTCTTC; cdr3_aa: CASSLVRLGNEQFF
v_call: TRBV7-2; clone_size: .; j_call: TRBJ2-7; d_call: .; cdr3_nt: TGTGCCAGCAGCTTAAACCGATACTACGAGCAGTACTTC; cdr3_aa: CASSLNRYYEQYF
v_call: TRBV6-2/TRBV6-3; clone_size: .; j_call: TRBJ1-2; d_call: .; cdr3_nt: TGTGCCAGCAGTTACTCCAGCTATGGCTACACCTTC; cdr3_aa: CASSYSSYGYTF
v_call: TRBV5-1; clone_size: .; j_call: TRBJ1-2; d_call: .; cdr3_nt: TGCGCCAGCAGCTTGGGAACTTGGGGGGCGGAAGGCTACACCTTC; cdr3_aa: CASSLGTWGAEGYTF
v_call: TRBV5-1; clone_size: .; j_call: TRBJ1-4; d_call: .; cdr3_nt: TGCGCCAGCAGCTTACAGGCAACTAATGAAAAACTGTTTTTT; cdr3_aa: CASSLQATNEKLFF
v_call: TRBV11-2; clone_size: .; j_call: TRBJ1-1; d_call: .; cdr3_nt: TGTGCCAGCAGCTTGGGCAGGGGAGGGAGCACTGAAGCTTTCTTT; cdr3_aa: CASSLGRGGSTEAFF
v_call: TRBV5-1; clone_size: once; j_call: TRBJ1-1; d_call: .; cdr3_nt: TGCGCCAGCAGCTTGGGGCAGGACACTGAAGCTTTCTTT; cdr3_aa: CASSLGQDTEAFF
v_call: TRBV6-2/TRBV6-3; clone_size: .; j_call: TRBJ2-7; d_call: .; cdr3_nt: TGTGCCAGCAGTCCCATTGGGGACGAGCAGTACTTC; cdr3_aa: CASSPIGDEQYF
v_call: TRBV27; clone_size: few; j_call: TRBJ2-2; d_call: .; cdr3_nt: TGTGCCAGCAGTTTATCTGGCGGGGAGCTGTTTTTT; cdr3_aa: CASSLSGGELFF
v_call: TRBV27; clone_size: few; j_call: TRBJ1-2; d_call: .; cdr3_nt: TGTGCCAGTAAGATGACTCAGGGCTACTACTATGGCTACACCTTC; cdr3_aa: CASKMTQGYYYGYTF
v_call: TRBV11-1; clone_size: .; j_call: TRBJ2-7; d_call: .; cdr3_nt: TGTGCCAGCAGCCCCACGGGTGGTTTGGAGTACTTC; cdr3_aa: CASSPTGGLEYF
v_call: TRBV21-1; clone_size: .; j_call: TRBJ1-2; d_call: .; cdr3_nt: TGTGCCAGCAGCGCGGGACAGTATGGCTACACCTTC; cdr3_aa: CASSAGQYGYTF
v_call: TRBV2; clone_size: .; j_call: TRBJ1-1; d_call: .; cdr3_nt: TGTGCCAGCAGTGAGCAAGGAGGGAGGGCACTGTGGGCTTTCTTT; cdr3_aa: CASSEQGGRALWAFF
v_call: TRBV4-1; clone_size: once; j_call: TRBJ2-7; d_call: TRBD2; cdr3_nt: TGCGCCAGCAGCCAAAGGCGGGGGGGCTTTGAGCAGTACTTC; cdr3_aa: CASSQRRGGFEQYF
v_call: TRBV7-9; clone_size: .; j_call: TRBJ2-5; d_call: TRBD1; cdr3_nt: TGTGCCAGCAGCTTGCTGACAGGGGGCGAGACCCAGTACTTC; cdr3_aa: CASSLLTGGETQYF
v_call: TRBV20-1; clone_size: .; j_call: TRBJ1-5; d_call: .; cdr3_nt: TGCAGTGGGGCGAACAATCAGCCCCAGCATTTT; cdr3_aa: CSGANNQPQHF
v_call: TRBV29-1; clone_size: .; j_call: TRBJ1-3; d_call: .; cdr3_nt: TGCAGCGTTGAAGAGGCGCGGACCGGCTCTGGAAACACCATATATTTT; cdr3_aa: CSVEEARTGSGNTIYF
v_call: TRBV5-8; clone_size: .; j_call: TRBJ1-5; d_call: TRBD1; cdr3_nt: TGTGCCAGCAGCTCGGACAGGGGAAATCAGCCCCAGCATTTT; cdr3_aa: CASSSDRGNQPQHF